One sample yielded the 15 T cell receptor beta chains listed below, sequenced in a study of prognosis after radiotherapy for stage I lung cancer. Genomic DNA yielded TCR beta CDR3, amplified by two-round multiplex PCR. Used in first-round PCR were primers specific to each TRBV and TRBJ gene. TCRdb called the multiplex PCR reads again in MiXCR, with one record for every CDR3 protein. The sample contains about 31,000 distinct CDR3 sequences, approximately 46% of which appear only once. This specimen was PBMCs, taken before or after stereotactic body radiation therapy (not recorded which). Receptors were obtained from a donor aged 50 or older with non-small cell lung cancer.

This clonotype was observed at least ten times. The J gene is TRBJ2-1, the V gene TRBV11-2; D ambiguous. CDR1 SGHAT and CDR2 FQNNGV come from the germline V gene. This CDR3 has 14 residues. The V end was cut by 2 bases, the J end by 8 bases, with 13 bases between. The CDR3: CASSLIGEVDEQFF. The CDR3 DNA follows: TGTGCCAGCAGCTTAATTGGGGAAGTCGATGAGCAGTTCTTC.

This clonotype showed up many times. The rearrangement uses TRBV4-1 and TRBJ2-3; D is possibly TRBD2 (6 bases). The CDR3 is 15 residues long. The V end was cut by 4 bases, the J end by 2 bases, with 13 bases between. In germline, CDR1 is MGHRA, CDR2 YSYEKL. The CDR3 reads CASSPRDFPTDTQYF. The CDR3 DNA reads TGCGCCAGCAGCCCCAGGGACTTTCCCACAGATACGCAGTATTTT.

V and J are TRBV5-1 and TRBJ2-7; D uncertain. V was trimmed by 0 bases and J by 6 bases, leaving 7 bases between them. From germline, CDR1 is SGHRS and CDR2 YFSETQ. The CDR3 loop spans 12 amino acids. CDR3 in amino acids: CASSLEVSEQYF. The CDR3 coding sequence is TGCGCCAGCAGCTTGGAGGTCAGCGAGCAGTACTTC.

The chain is built from TRBV6-5 and TRBJ2-6; D is unresolved. The length of the CDR3 is 15 residues. From germline, CDR1 is MNHEY and CDR2 SVGAGI. V lost 3 bases and J 2 bases, leaving 8 bases between the germline ends. CDR3 amino acids: CASSYGIAGANVLTF. DNA for the CDR3: TGTGCCAGCAGTTATGGGATCGCTGGGGCCAACGTCCTGACTTTC.

This clonotype was found many times. V gene TRBV2 combines with J gene TRBJ2-3, with D perhaps matching TRBD2 (6 bases). V lost 5 bases and J 4 bases, leaving 13 bases between the germline ends. CDR1 and CDR2 (germline): SNHLY, FYNNEI. The CDR3 totals 14 residues. Written as DNA, the CDR3 is TGTGCCAGCAGTTTGGAGGGCCCCCCAGATACGCAGTATTTT. Its protein is CASSLEGPPDTQYF.

This clonotype was seen at least ten times. The chain carries TRBV25-1 and TRBJ1-1; D is unclear. The CDR3 length is 15 residues. Germline V gene sequence: CDR1 MGHDK, CDR2 SYGVNS. The ends were cut back, 5 bases at V and 4 bases at J, with 17 bases in the middle. The DNA of the CDR3 is TGTGCCAGCAGTCATCCCCCGATTTGGGGCACTGAAGCTTTCTTT. It is translated as CASSHPPIWGTEAFF.

This sequence joins TRBV5-1 and TRBJ2-4; possibly TRBD1 or TRBD2 for D (5 bases each). Trimming shortened V by 8 bases and J by 8 bases, and 17 bases separated the two germline ends. CDR1 SGHRS and CDR2 YFSETQ come from the germline V gene. The CDR3 spans 13 residues. For the CDR3, the DNA is TGCGCCAGTAGCCCGGGGCCGGTCGACATTCAGTACTTC. Protein sequence: CASSPGPVDIQYF.

DNA of the CDR3: TGTGCCAGCACCCTCGATGCGGTAGGGGGTCAGCCCCAGCATTTT. Protein product: CASTLDAVGGQPQHF. The chain links TRBV28 to TRBJ1-5; D is perhaps TRBD1 (6 bases). The CDR3 has 15 residues. V lost 7 bases, J lost 6 bases, and 19 bases lay in between. From germline, CDR1 is MDHEN and CDR2 SYDVKM.

The chain links TRBV28 to TRBJ2-5; perhaps TRBD1 as D (5 bases). The V end lost 5 bases, the J end lost 7 bases, and 23 bases lay between the germline ends. Germline values: CDR1 MDHEN, CDR2 SYDVKM. The length of the CDR3 is 16 residues. CDR3 in DNA: TGTGCCAGCAGTCCACAGGTAACGGTCCCCCTCTTGACCCAGTACTTC. Translated: CASSPQVTVPLLTQYF.

By proportion, this clonotype is medium-sized. This chain links TRBV6-9 with TRBJ2-7, with TRBD1 identical over 12 bases. V trimming: 2 bases; J trimming: 3 bases; junction bases outside the gene matches: 8. CDR1 and CDR2 from the germline V gene are MNHGY and SVAAGI. CDR3 length: 17 amino acids. In DNA, the CDR3 is TGTGCCAGCAGTTATGGGACAGGGGGCGCGATAAGCTACGAGCAGTACTTC. Amino acids: CASSYGTGGAISYEQYF.

This clonotype was seen just once. V usage is TRBV4-3 and J usage is TRBJ2-7, with 7 bases identical to TRBD1. Losses at the gene ends were 3 bases for V and 5 bases for J; bases not matched to a gene: 7. CDR3 length: 14 amino acids. In germline, CDR1 is LGHNA, CDR2 YSLEER. The CDR3 region is CASSQETGPHEQYF. CDR3 coding DNA: TGCGCCAGCAGCCAGGAGACAGGGCCCCACGAGCAGTACTTC.

This clonotype was seen ten or more times. The chain couples TRBV4-2 to TRBJ2-4, with D perhaps matching TRBD1 or TRBD2 (6 bases each). V lost 4 bases and J lost 3, with 19 bases in between. Germline V CDR1 and CDR2: LGHNA, YNFKEQ. The CDR3 has 17 amino acids. CDR3 protein: CASSRGEVGGGKNIQYF. In DNA, the CDR3 is TGTGCCAGCAGCCGGGGCGAGGTCGGAGGGGGCAAAAACATTCAGTACTTC.

This clonotype was counted ten times or more. The V gene is TRBV30, the J gene TRBJ1-4, with unresolved D. The CDR3 is made up of 13 amino acids. Trimming removed 0 bases from V and 3 bases from J, with 5 bases in between. Per the germline V gene, CDR1 is GTSNPN and CDR2 is SVGIG (reference sequence). CDR3 in amino acids: CAWSVASNEKLFF. The CDR3 nucleotides are TGTGCCTGGAGTGTAGCCTCTAATGAAAAACTGTTTTTT.

The chain joins TRBV6-2 or TRBV6-3 to TRBJ2-7; 9 bases agree with TRBD1. The V gene's germline CDR1 is MNHEY and CDR2 SVGEGT. Losses at the gene ends were 5 bases for V and 3 bases for J; bases not matched to a gene: 8. The CDR3 consists of 15 residues. The CDR3 protein is CASSQGQGAHYEQYF. The CDR3 nucleotides are TGTGCCAGCAGTCAGGGACAGGGAGCTCACTACGAGCAGTACTTC.

Remarks on this clonotype: At one of its ends the junction is not consistent with the germline gene, which may arise from a read error. The chain links TRBV12-5 to TRBJ1-1; 11 bases line up with TRBD1. CDR1 and CDR2 (germline): LGHNT, FRNRAP. This CDR3 contains 16 residues. CDR3 bases: TGTGCTAGTGTTTTGTACGGGACAGGGGGTCGCACTGAAGCTTTCTTT. Protein product: CASVLYGTGGRTEAFF.